This entry is about one T cell receptor (beta chain). Germline V gives CDR1 SGHNT, CDR2 YYREEE (reference sequence). Unmatched junction bases numbered 12, after V lost 5 bases and J lost 2 bases. The CDR3 sequence is 18 residues long. This entry is derived from a study of blood T cell repertoires in COVID-19. Looking at the study overall: From the United States, Italy and Spain came samples of acute and convalescent COVID-19. T cells, B-cell-depleted T cells, or PBMCs supplied cDNA or gDNA.

In the authors' methods: Reference gene primer amplification gave nucleated cell count estimates. Profiling relied on immunoSEQ multiplex PCR, and the TCRdb table lists in-frame clones only, not all of them. D and trimming come from the DNA, and the V and J calls and clone size come from that table. The sample yields more than 150,000 clones, about 85% seen once. J is TRBJ2-3 and V is TRBV5-4; TRBD2 matches at 12 bases. This receptor was obtained from a woman at least 80 years old with acute or convalescent COVID-19. The sequenced sample consisted of peripheral blood. CDR3 nucleotide sequence: TGTGCCAGCAGATCCGGACTAGCGGGGACGGGGTACACAGATACGCAGTATTTT. Residues: CASRSGLAGTGYTDTQYF.